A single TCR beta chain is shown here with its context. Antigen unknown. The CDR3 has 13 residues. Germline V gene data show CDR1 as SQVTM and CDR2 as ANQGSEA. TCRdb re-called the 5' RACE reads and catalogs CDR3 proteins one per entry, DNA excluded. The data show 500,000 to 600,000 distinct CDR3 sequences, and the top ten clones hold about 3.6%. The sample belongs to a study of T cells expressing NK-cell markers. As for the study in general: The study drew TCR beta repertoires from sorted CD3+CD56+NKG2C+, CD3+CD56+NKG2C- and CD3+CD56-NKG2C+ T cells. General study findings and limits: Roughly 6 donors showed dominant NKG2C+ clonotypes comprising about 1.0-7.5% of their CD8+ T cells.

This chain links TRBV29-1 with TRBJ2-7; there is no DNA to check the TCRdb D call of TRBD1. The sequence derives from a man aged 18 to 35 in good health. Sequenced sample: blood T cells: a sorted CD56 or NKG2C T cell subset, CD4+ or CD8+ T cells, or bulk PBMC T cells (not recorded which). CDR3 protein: CSVLAGAAYEQYF.